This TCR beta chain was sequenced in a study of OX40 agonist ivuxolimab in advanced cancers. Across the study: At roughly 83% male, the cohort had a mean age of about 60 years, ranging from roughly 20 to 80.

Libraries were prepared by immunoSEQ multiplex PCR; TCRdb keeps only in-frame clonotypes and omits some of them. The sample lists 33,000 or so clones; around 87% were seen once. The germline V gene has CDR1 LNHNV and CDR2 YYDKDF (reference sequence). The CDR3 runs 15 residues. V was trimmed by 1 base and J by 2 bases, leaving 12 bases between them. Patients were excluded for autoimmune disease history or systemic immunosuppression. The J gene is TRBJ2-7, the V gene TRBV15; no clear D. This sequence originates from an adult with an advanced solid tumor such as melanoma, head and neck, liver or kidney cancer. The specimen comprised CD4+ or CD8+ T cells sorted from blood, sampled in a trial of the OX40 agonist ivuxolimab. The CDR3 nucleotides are TGTGCCACCAGCAGAGCGGCAGGTGCAGCCTACGAGCAGTACTTC. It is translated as CATSRAAGAAYEQYF.